Listed here are 25 T cell receptor beta chains from one sample, sequenced in a study of T cell repertoires in cytomegalovirus infection. TCRdb independently ran MiXCR on the reads; one entry per CDR3 protein. Of some 440,000 distinct CDR3 sequences in the sample, approximately 32% are singletons; the top ten hold roughly 15%. The sequencing input was PBMCs. The receptors shown here come from a human donor in good health (CMV status not recorded). Some clones in this sample may be carry-over from other donors' samples.

This clonotype was seen at least ten times. The chain is built from TRBV4-1 and TRBJ2-1; maybe TRBD1 (7 bases). This CDR3 has 14 residues. V was cut by 3 bases and J by 7 bases, with 13 bases left in between. Germline V gives CDR1 MGHRA, CDR2 YSYEKL. The CDR3, as DNA: TGCGCCAGCAGCCAGGGCCAGGGGGGTAATGAGCAGTTCTTC. Amino acid sequence: CASSQGQGGNEQFF.

V and J are TRBV7-6 and TRBJ2-5; a possible D gene is TRBD1 (6 bases). The CDR3 consists of 15 residues. The germline V gene has CDR1 SGHVS and CDR2 FNYEAQ. Between the trimmed V and J ends, which lost 0 bases and 2 bases, there was a span of 10 bases. The CDR3 sequence: CASSLAGHQQETQYF. Here the CDR3 DNA reads TGTGCCAGCAGCTTAGCGGGACACCAGCAAGAGACCCAGTACTTC. The full variable domain, in which reference TRBV7-6 and TRBJ2-5 provide the parts outside the CDR3, is GAGVSQSPRYKVTKRGQDVALRCDPISGHVSLYWYRQALGQGPEFLTYFNYEAQQDKSGLPNDRFSAERPEGSISTLTIQRTEQRDSAMYRCASSLAGHQQETQYFGPGTRLLVL.

This clonotype appeared many times. J is TRBJ1-2 and V is TRBV7-6; D is unclear. The CDR3 loop spans 16 amino acids. V was clipped by 2 bases and J by 0 bases, with 13 bases between them. Germline-derived CDR1 and CDR2 are SGHVS and FNYEAQ. CDR3 in DNA: TGTGCCAGCAGCTTATCTACTGGGAATCCTAACTATGGCTACACCTTC. Translated, it gives CASSLSTGNPNYGYTF.

This clonotype was seen at least ten times. J is TRBJ1-6 and V is TRBV7-2; 10 bases line up with TRBD1. Germline V gives CDR1 SGHTA, CDR2 FQGNSA. CDR3 length equals 14 residues. Germline trimming cut 4 bases from V and 9 bases from J; bases unmatched to any gene: 3. The chain's CDR3 is CASSWTGGASPLHF. CDR3 DNA: TGTGCCAGCAGCTGGACAGGGGGGGCTTCACCCCTCCACTTT.

Details on this clonotype: The conserved phenylalanine or tryptophan normally closing the CDR3 is absent here, so this likely arose from a read error. The CDR3 is CATSPTGGSAEQYL. The CDR3 DNA reads TGTGCCACTTCCCCAACCGGGGGTTCCGCCGAGCAGTACTTA. V gene TRBV10-3 combines with J gene TRBJ2-7, with D possibly being TRBD2 (6 bases). Per germline, CDR1 ENHRY and CDR2 SYGVKD. The CDR3 spans 14 residues. Trimming stripped 10 bases from V and 6 bases from J, with 22 bases between.

About this clonotype itself: Since no conserved phenylalanine or tryptophan closes the CDR3, a read error is the likely cause. J is TRBJ2-2 and V is TRBV2; 12 bases align to TRBD2. Trimming removed 6 bases from V and 0 bases from J; junction bases left unmatched: 5. The CDR3 is 17 residues long. Germline loops: CDR1 SNHLY, CDR2 FYNNEI. The CDR3 reads CASRQLAGGPNTGELFL. The CDR3 region has the DNA TGTGCCAGCAGGCAACTAGCGGGGGGCCCGAACACCGGGGAGCTGTTTTTG.

Concerning this clonotype itself: Because it lacks the conserved phenylalanine or tryptophan at the end, this CDR3 is likely a read error. CDR3 region: CASSWPSGYQETQYL. For the CDR3, the DNA is TGTGCCAGCAGCTGGCCTAGCGGTTACCAAGAAACCCAGTACTTG. The chain carries TRBV7-2 and TRBJ2-5, with 7 bases aligning to TRBD2. The CDR3 has 15 residues. Germline V gives CDR1 SGHTA, CDR2 FQGNSA.

There are many counts of this clonotype. This sequence joins TRBV12-3 or TRBV12-4 and TRBJ1-5; 10 bases line up with TRBD1. V lost 7 bases and J lost 6; bases outside the gene matches: 12. The CDR3 length is 16 residues. In DNA, the CDR3 is TGTGCCAGCACCCAGGACAGGGGGACCTCTGGTCAGCCCCAGCATTTT. Translation: CASTQDRGTSGQPQHF.

This clonotype showed up just a few times. The chain is built from TRBV6-5 and TRBJ1-2; no clear D gene. CDR3 length: 15 amino acids. The germline V and J ends were trimmed by 0 bases and 0 bases, with 8 bases remaining between them. Germline V lookup: CDR1 MNHEY, CDR2 SVGAGI. This CDR3 reads CASSYSGGANYGYTF. DNA for the CDR3: TGTGCCAGCAGTTACTCGGGAGGAGCTAACTATGGCTACACCTTC.

In the case of this clonotype: The germline gene is not matched at one end of the junction; a read error may be the cause. This rearrangement joins TRBV7-2 to TRBJ1-2; D perhaps matches TRBD1 (5 bases). The CDR3 totals 12 residues. Germline CDR1 reads SGHTA; CDR2 reads FQGNSA. CDR3 DNA sequence: TGTGCCAGCAGCCTTGACAGCTATGGCTACAACTTC. The encoded protein is CASSLDSYGYNF.

V and J are TRBV11-1 and TRBJ1-1, with TRBD1 identical over 7 bases. Germline CDR1 and CDR2: SGHAT and FQDESV (reference sequence). CDR3 length: 14 amino acids. V shed 5 bases and J 3 bases; nucleotides not matched to a gene: 6. CDR3 sequence: CASSRDRVYTEAFF. The CDR3 nucleotides are TGTGCCAGCAGCCGTGACAGGGTTTACACTGAAGCTTTCTTT.

The table lists this clonotype with many counts. The CDR3 here is CASSSLRGLTQETQYF. In DNA, the CDR3 is TGTGCCAGCAGCTCCCTGCGCGGACTCACGCAAGAGACCCAGTACTTC. The gene calls are TRBV7-8 and TRBJ2-5, with D perhaps TRBD2 (5 bases). This CDR3 has 16 amino acids. The V end lost 4 bases, the J end lost 2 bases, and 17 bases lay between the germline ends. Germline lookup yields CDR1 SGHVS and CDR2 FQNEAQ.

This rearrangement joins TRBV4-1 to TRBJ1-1; D call uncertain. The ends were cut back, 4 bases at V and 1 base at J, with 10 bases in the middle. The CDR3 consists of 14 residues. CDR1 is MGHRA and CDR2 is YSYEKL in the germline V gene. The CDR3 loop is CASSLSQTNTEAFF. DNA for the CDR3: TGCGCCAGCAGCCTATCGCAGACGAACACTGAAGCTTTCTTT.

This clonotype has only a few counts. The gene calls are TRBV7-9 and TRBJ1-3; D possibly corresponds to TRBD1 (5 bases). Deletions cut 5 bases from V and 8 bases from J, with 13 bases between. CDR3 length: 13 residues. Germline V CDR1 and CDR2: SEHNR, FQNEAQ (reference sequence). CDR3 DNA: TGTGCCAGCAGCGGGGGTGAGGGATACACCATATATTTT. It specifies CASSGGEGYTIYF.

On this clonotype: The junction differs from germline at one of its ends, possibly a read error. The chain joins TRBV4-1 to TRBJ1-5; D unclear. CDR1 and CDR2 from the germline V gene are MGHRA and YSYEKL. The CDR3 length is 16 residues. CDR3 sequence reads: CASIQEPSYSNQPQHF. CDR3 in DNA: TGCGCCAGCATCCAAGAACCCAGTTATAGCAATCAGCCCCAGCATTTT.

This rearrangement joins TRBV6-1 to TRBJ2-1, with 11 bases that match TRBD1. V was clipped by 6 bases and J by 0 bases; unmatched bases: 1. The CDR3 has 15 amino acids. Germline V gives CDR1 MNHNS, CDR2 SASEGT. CDR3: CASRGQGVSYNEQFF. CDR3 DNA sequence: TGTGCCAGCAGGGGACAGGGGGTCTCCTACAATGAGCAGTTCTTC.

This clonotype has at least ten counts. The CDR3, as DNA: TGTGCCAGCAGTTCAGGGGGACATAGCTTGGGGGAGACCCAGTACTTC. Its protein product is CASSSGGHSLGETQYF. This chain joins TRBV6-6 and TRBJ2-5; 7 nucleotides align to TRBD1. This CDR3 is built from 16 residues. The V gene end was trimmed by 4 bases and the J gene end by 5 bases; junction bases not matched to a gene: 13. Germline V gene sequence: CDR1 MNHNY, CDR2 SVGAGI (reference sequence).

The chain carries TRBV5-4 and TRBJ1-2; 9 bases are a match to TRBD1. The CDR3 consists of 16 residues. Unmatched junction bases numbered 11, after V lost 2 bases and J lost 6 bases. Germline V gene sequence: CDR1 SGHNT, CDR2 YYREEE (reference sequence). In DNA, the CDR3 is TGTGCCAGCAGCTTTGCCCGGGACAGGGAAGCCGATGGCTACACCTTC. Amino acid sequence: CASSFARDREADGYTF.

The chain recombines TRBV10-3 with TRBJ2-3; 9 nucleotides match TRBD2. This CDR3 spans 16 amino acids. The germline CDR1 and CDR2 sequences are ENHRY and SYGVKD. The CDR3 bases are TGTGCTTCCCTCCGCGGGAGGGGCCCCGGGGCAGATACGCAGTATTTT. As protein: CASLRGRGPGADTQYF.

This clonotype was detected many times. This chain connects TRBV7-2 to TRBJ2-1, with D possibly being TRBD1 (5 bases). The CDR3 sequence is 17 residues long. CDR1 and CDR2 from the germline V gene are SGHTA and FQGNSA. V was shortened by 0 bases and J by 5 bases, with 17 bases between the two germline ends. The CDR3 region is CASSLARAVGVHNEQFF. CDR3 in DNA: TGTGCCAGCAGCTTAGCGCGCGCGGTAGGGGTCCACAATGAGCAGTTCTTC.

The chain uses TRBV10-3 and TRBJ2-5; 7 bases fit TRBD1. CDR1 is ENHRY and CDR2 is SYGVKD in the germline V gene. J lost 4 bases, V lost 6 bases, and 5 bases had no gene match. The CDR3 covers 13 residues. Written as DNA, the CDR3 is TGTGCCATCAGAGACAGGGTGGTAGAGACCCAGTACTTC. Its translation is CAIRDRVVETQYF.

A few counts support this clonotype. The chain has TRBV20-1 and TRBJ1-6; D might be TRBD1 (5 bases). The ends were cut back, 1 base at V and 6 bases at J, with 13 bases in the middle. The CDR3 totals 15 residues. Germline assignment: CDR1 DFQATT and CDR2 SNEGSKA (reference sequence). CDR3 loop: CSARAREGINSPLHF. The DNA for the CDR3 is TGCAGTGCTAGAGCCCGGGAGGGGATTAATTCACCCCTCCACTTT.

The sample holds many counts of this clonotype. The rearrangement uses TRBV7-2 and TRBJ2-1, with 13 positions matching TRBD2. The CDR3 is 17 residues long. V trimming: 6 bases; J trimming: 3 bases; junction bases outside the gene matches: 8. Germline-derived CDR1 and CDR2 are SGHTA and FQGNSA. This CDR3 is CASRDVGLAGYYNEQFF. CDR3 coding DNA: TGTGCCAGCAGGGACGTGGGACTAGCGGGGTACTACAATGAGCAGTTCTTC.

The V gene is TRBV5-8, the J gene TRBJ2-3; a possible D gene is TRBD2 (5 bases). There are 16 residues in the CDR3. The ends were cut back, 0 bases at V and 2 bases at J, with 13 bases in the middle. Germline-derived CDR1 and CDR2 are SGHTS and YDEGEE. CDR3 sequence reads: CASSLGWGDPTDTQYF. The DNA of the CDR3 is TGTGCCAGCAGCTTGGGTTGGGGAGACCCCACAGATACGCAGTATTTT. Full variable domain (remainder filled in from reference TRBV5-8 and TRBJ2-3): EAGVTQSPTHLIKTRGQQATLRCSPISGHTSVYWYQQALGLGLQFLLWYDEGEERNRGNFPPRFSGRQFPNYSSELNVNALELEDSALYLCASSLGWGDPTDTQYFGPGTRLTVL.

The chain recombines TRBV7-1 with TRBJ1-6, with a tentative D call TRBD1 (6 bases). TRBV7-1 is known as an ORF, though its function is uncertain. V lost 5 bases and J lost 6, with 11 bases in between. CDR3 length: 14 residues. DNA for the CDR3: TGTGCCAGCAGCCCCCCGGGGGCTAATTCACCCCTCCACTTT. It is translated as CASSPPGANSPLHF.